This T cell receptor (beta chain) stems from a study of shared clonotypes between healthy human individuals. Findings and caveats of the study: Since donors were few, the genetic and exposure-history diversity represented was limited.

TCRdb's table, derived via immunoSEQ multiplex PCR, lists solely in-frame clones and lacks some. Among hundreds of thousands of clones listed, 60% to 85% were seen once. A note on this clone: The antigen is undetermined. Germline is not matched at one junction end, which may reflect a read error.

This clonotype was obtained from a woman aged 40 to 50 in good health. Some clones in this sample may be carry-over from other donors' samples. Sequencing was performed on PBMCs.

Here the CDR3 DNA reads TGTGCCACCCTCGCGGCTAGCGGGCGCGAGGTCTTC. Its translation: CATLAASGREVF. This chain uses TRBV7-9 with TRBJ2-1; TRBD2 matches at 8 bases. The CDR3 loop spans 12 amino acids. Germline V gene sequence: CDR1 SEHNR, CDR2 FQNEAQ (reference sequence). Variable domain in full (rest from reference TRBV7-9 and TRBJ2-1): DTGVSQNPRHKITKRGQNVTFRCDPISEHNRLYWYRQTLGQGPEFLTYFQNEAQLEKSRLLSDRFSAERPKGSFSTLEIQRTEQGDSAMYLCATLAASGREVFGPGTRLTVL.